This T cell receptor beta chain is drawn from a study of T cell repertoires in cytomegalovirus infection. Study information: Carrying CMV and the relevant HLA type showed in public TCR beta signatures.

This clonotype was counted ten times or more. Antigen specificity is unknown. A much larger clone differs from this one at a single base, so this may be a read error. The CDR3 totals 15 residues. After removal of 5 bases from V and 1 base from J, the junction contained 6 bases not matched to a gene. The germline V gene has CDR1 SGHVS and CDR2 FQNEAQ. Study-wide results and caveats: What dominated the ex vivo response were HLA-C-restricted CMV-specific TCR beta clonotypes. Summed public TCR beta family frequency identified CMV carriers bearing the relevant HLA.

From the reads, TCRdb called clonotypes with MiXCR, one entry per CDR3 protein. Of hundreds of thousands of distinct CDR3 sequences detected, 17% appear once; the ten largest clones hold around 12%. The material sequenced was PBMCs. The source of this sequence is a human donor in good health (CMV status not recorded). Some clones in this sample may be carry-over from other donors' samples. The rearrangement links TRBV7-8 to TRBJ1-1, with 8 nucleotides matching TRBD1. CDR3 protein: CASSGYGTGNTEAFF. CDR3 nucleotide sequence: TGTGCCAGCAGCGGATACGGGACAGGGAACACTGAAGCTTTCTTT. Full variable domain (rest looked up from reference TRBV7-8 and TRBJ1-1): GAGVSQSPRYKVAKRGQDVALRCDPISGHVSLFWYQQALGQGPEFLTYFQNEAQLDKSGLPSDRFFAERPEGSVSTLKIQRTQQEDSAVYLCASSGYGTGNTEAFFGQGTRLTVV.